This T cell receptor beta chain emerged from a study of T cells in Graves' hyperthyroidism and ophthalmopathy. Whole-study context: Peripheral blood draws took place at initial diagnosis, ahead of any treatment.

Details on this clonotype: Its antigen remains unknown.

V dropped 0 bases and J dropped 0 bases, with 7 bases sitting between them. The germline gives CDR1 SGHRS, CDR2 YFSETQ. The CDR3 has 15 amino acids. Findings and limits, study-wide: A 13 V-J model separated ophthalmopathy from stable hyperthyroidism.

Researchers took RNA transcripts and amplified the TCR beta CDR3 regions from them. The TCR CDR3 first-round RT-PCR relied on the HTBI primer set. TCRdb reprocessed the multiplex PCR reads via MiXCR and lists one record per CDR3 protein. The sample yields about 59,000 distinct CDR3 sequences, approximately 53% seen once. J is TRBJ1-5 and V is TRBV5-1; D gene unclear. What was sequenced was blood. This receptor was obtained from a woman between 55 and 75 years old with Graves' ophthalmopathy. The CDR3 DNA reads as TGCGCCAGCAGCTTGGTCGGTAATAGCAATCAGCCCCAGCATTTT. Amino acids: CASSLVGNSNQPQHF.